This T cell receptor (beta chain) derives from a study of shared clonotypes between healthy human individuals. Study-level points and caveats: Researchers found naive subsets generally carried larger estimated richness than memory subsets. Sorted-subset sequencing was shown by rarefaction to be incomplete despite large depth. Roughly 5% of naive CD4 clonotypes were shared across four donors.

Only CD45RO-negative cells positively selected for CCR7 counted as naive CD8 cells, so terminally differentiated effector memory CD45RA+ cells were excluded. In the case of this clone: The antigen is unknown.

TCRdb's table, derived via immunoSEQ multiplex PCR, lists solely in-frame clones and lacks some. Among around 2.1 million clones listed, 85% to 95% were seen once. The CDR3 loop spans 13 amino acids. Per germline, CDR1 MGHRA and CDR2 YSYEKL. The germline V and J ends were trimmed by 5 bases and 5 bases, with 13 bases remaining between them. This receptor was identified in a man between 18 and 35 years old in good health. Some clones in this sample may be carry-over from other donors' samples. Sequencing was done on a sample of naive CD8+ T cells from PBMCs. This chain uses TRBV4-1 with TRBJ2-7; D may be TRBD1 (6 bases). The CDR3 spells CASSSLRGNEQYF. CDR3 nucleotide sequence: TGCGCCAGCAGCTCTCTAAGGGGGAACGAGCAGTACTTC.